These 28 T cell receptor beta chains were all obtained from the same sample, sequenced in a study of type 1 and type 2 diabetes patients (TCRdb year 2016). The reads were generated on an Illumina MiSeq. For TCRbeta CDR3 amplification, the template was genomic DNA taken from the sorted T cell subsets. The TCRbeta CDR3 region was amplified by multiplex PCR using 30 forward and 13 reverse primers. The raw public reads went through TCRdb reprocessing: fastp at Q25, MiXCR clone calling, in-frame beta chains kept. For every CDR3 protein sequence, its rows merge into one entry that carries the most common genes and DNA. The sample has some 250,000 distinct CDR3 sequences on record, roughly 48% of them singletons. The top ten clones comprise roughly an eighth of the sample. Sequenced input: peripheral blood mononuclear cells (PBMCs). These receptors were obtained from a man between 18 and 29 years old with type 2 diabetes.

V is TRBV18 and J is TRBJ1-6, with no clear D. From germline, CDR1 is KGHSH and CDR2 LQKENI. V was pared by 4 bases and J by 9 bases, with 16 bases between. The CDR3 spans 15 residues. CDR3 residues: CASSLGLGGVSPLHF. The CDR3 DNA sequence: TGTGCCAGCTCACTTGGACTCGGCGGGGTTTCACCCCTCCACTTT.

This chain joins TRBV4-2 and TRBJ1-4, with D possibly TRBD1 on 6 matching bases. Germline-derived CDR1 and CDR2 are LGHNA and YNFKEQ. The CDR3 sequence is 16 residues long. Trimming stripped 1 base from V and 5 bases from J, with 14 bases between. The CDR3 DNA reads as TGTGCCAGCAGCCAAGGGTGGGGGGCCGACAATGAAAAACTGTTTTTT. As protein: CASSQGWGADNEKLFF.

This chain joins TRBV7-6 and TRBJ2-1; TRBD1 matches at 9 bases. CDR1 and CDR2 (germline): SGHVS, FNYEAQ. CDR3 length: 15 amino acids. The trim removed 5 bases at V and 4 bases at J, leaving 6 bases unmatched. The CDR3 sequence is CASSDWDRVYNEQFF. The DNA of the CDR3 is TGTGCCAGCAGCGACTGGGACAGGGTTTACAATGAGCAGTTCTTC. Complete variable domain (other parts from reference TRBV7-6 and TRBJ2-1): GAGVSQSPRYKVTKRGQDVALRCDPISGHVSLYWYRQALGQGPEFLTYFNYEAQQDKSGLPNDRFSAERPEGSISTLTIQRTEQRDSAMYRCASSDWDRVYNEQFFGPGTRLTVL.

This clonotype was observed many times. The chain uses TRBV6-1 and TRBJ2-3; no clear D gene. This CDR3 has 14 amino acids. The germline gives CDR1 MNHNS, CDR2 SASEGT. Trimming left V 1 base short and J 4 bases short, with 9 bases between. CDR3 nucleotide sequence: TGTGCCAGCAGTGAAGGTCCTCAGGCAGATACGCAGTATTTT. It yields the protein CASSEGPQADTQYF.

This clonotype was recorded a few times. The chain combines TRBV4-1 with TRBJ2-7; 9 bases match TRBD2. CDR1 is MGHRA and CDR2 is YSYEKL in the germline V gene. The CDR3 contains 16 residues. With 2 bases clipped from V and 4 bases from J, the junction kept 9 bases outside the gene matches. The CDR3 is CASSQYSGTSPYEQYF. For the CDR3, the DNA is TGCGCCAGCAGCCAATACTCCGGGACTAGCCCATACGAGCAGTACTTC.

This clonotype was detected only a few times. The gene calls are TRBV20-1 and TRBJ1-2; TRBD1 might be the D (6 bases). Germline V gives CDR1 DFQATT, CDR2 SNEGSKA (reference sequence). Trimming left V 3 bases short and J 0 bases short, with 17 bases between. This CDR3 has 16 residues. In DNA, the CDR3 is TGCAGTGCTAGGAAGGGGGGGCAGGGACCTAACTATGGCTACACCTTC. Translated, it gives CSARKGGQGPNYGYTF.

The J gene is TRBJ1-1, the V gene TRBV11-3; perhaps TRBD1 as D (6 bases). Germline assignment: CDR1 SGHNT and CDR2 YENEEA. The CDR3 is 15 residues long. V lost 1 base, J lost 5 bases, and 14 bases lay in between. Written as DNA, the CDR3 is TGTGCCAGCAGCTTAGGGAGGGGGAGAGGGACTGAAGCTTTCTTT. Residues: CASSLGRGRGTEAFF.

This clonotype was detected ten times or more. V usage is TRBV2 and J usage is TRBJ1-2; TRBD1 matches at 8 bases. Trimming cost V 7 bases and J 2 bases; bases outside gene matches: 12. CDR3 size: 16 residues. Germline CDR1 reads SNHLY; CDR2 reads FYNNEI. CDR3 in amino acids: CASILPGTGENYGYTF. The CDR3 DNA reads as TGTGCCAGCATCTTACCCGGGACAGGCGAGAACTATGGCTACACCTTC.

The V gene is TRBV15, the J gene TRBJ2-1, with a weak D call TRBD1 (6 bases). Germline-derived CDR1 and CDR2 are LNHNV and YYDKDF (reference sequence). Trimming pared 11 bases from V and 1 base from J, leaving 12 bases between. CDR3 size: 13 residues. The CDR3 loop is CASAGQSYNEQFF. CDR3 nucleotide sequence: TGTGCCTCCGCCGGACAGTCCTACAATGAGCAGTTCTTC.

This clonotype was found a few times. The V call is TRBV5-1, the J call TRBJ1-1, with D unresolved. Looked up from germline, CDR1 is SGHRS and CDR2 is YFSETQ. CDR3 size: 17 residues. Trimming stripped 0 bases from V and 0 bases from J, with 15 bases between. The CDR3 here is CASSLVPTLGLNTEAFF. In DNA, the CDR3 is TGCGCCAGCAGCTTGGTGCCCACATTAGGGTTGAACACTGAAGCTTTCTTT.

The genes are TRBV13 and TRBJ2-1, with 9 bases identical to TRBD1. Trimming cost V 0 bases and J 10 bases; bases outside gene matches: 4. Germline values: CDR1 PRHDT, CDR2 FYEKMQ (reference sequence). The CDR3 consists of 14 residues. The CDR3 loop reads CASSLGTGGNEQFF. In DNA form, the CDR3 reads TGTGCCAGCAGCTTAGGGACAGGGGGGAACGAGCAGTTCTTC.

About this clonotype itself: The junction and the germline gene differ at one end; a read error may be behind it. The rearrangement uses TRBV7-2 and TRBJ2-5; 11 bases map to TRBD1. The germline gives CDR1 SGHTA, CDR2 FQGNSA. This CDR3 comprises 13 residues. Written as DNA, the CDR3 is TGCGCCAGCAGGACAGGGGGCAGAGAGACCCAGTACTTC. Translated, it gives CASRTGGRETQYF.

The rearrangement uses TRBV5-1 and TRBJ1-1, with unresolved D. The CDR3 totals 14 residues. The V gene lost 3 bases and the J gene lost 2 bases, with 11 bases spanning the gap. Per germline, CDR1 SGHRS and CDR2 YFSETQ. The CDR3 is CASSYSQVNTEAFF. DNA of the CDR3: TGCGCCAGCAGCTATAGTCAGGTAAACACTGAAGCTTTCTTT.

This clonotype was recorded a few times. The chain joins TRBV6-1 to TRBJ1-5; D perhaps matches TRBD1 (5 bases). The germline gives CDR1 MNHNS, CDR2 SASEGT. The CDR3 runs to 15 residues. Trimming left V 6 bases short and J 2 bases short, with 14 bases between. This CDR3 is CASRAGWFGNQPQHF. DNA for the CDR3: TGTGCCAGCAGAGCAGGGTGGTTCGGCAATCAGCCCCAGCATTTT.

This clonotype was found a few times. The rearrangement uses TRBV25-1 and TRBJ2-1; possible D gene TRBD1, 6 bases. Trimming took off 6 bases at V and 7 bases at J, with 13 bases between the two ends. Germline V gives CDR1 MGHDK, CDR2 SYGVNS. The CDR3 runs to 13 residues. The CDR3 nucleotides read TGTGCCAGCAGGGGGGTAGGGACAAATGAGCAGTTCTTC. Its protein product is CASRGVGTNEQFF.

On this clonotype itself: Possible read error: a much larger clone is one base away. The gene calls are TRBV10-3 and TRBJ1-4, with 8 bases identical to TRBD1. This CDR3 has 14 amino acids. Germline CDR1 reads ENHRY; CDR2 reads SYGVKD. With 10 bases clipped from V and 12 bases from J, the junction kept 16 bases outside the gene matches. CDR3 sequence reads: CATYKGQDQGELFF. CDR3 coding DNA: TGTGCCACCTACAAGGGACAGGATCAAGGAGAACTGTTTTTT.

The chain joins TRBV5-1 to TRBJ1-1; 8 nucleotides line up with TRBD1. Germline CDR1 and CDR2: SGHRS and YFSETQ. The V gene end was trimmed by 4 bases and the J gene end by 7 bases; junction bases not matched to a gene: 12. This CDR3 has 15 amino acids. CDR3: CASSPTPGTGVEAFF. The CDR3 bases are TGCGCCAGCAGCCCGACACCCGGGACAGGAGTTGAAGCTTTCTTT.

The chain couples TRBV27 to TRBJ2-7; D remains ambiguous. CDR3 length equals 14 residues. Germline values: CDR1 MNHEY, CDR2 SMNVEV (reference sequence). Trimming removed 0 bases from V and 1 base from J, with 7 bases in between. The CDR3 reads CASSLSSDSYEQYF. CDR3 DNA sequence: TGTGCCAGCAGTTTATCTAGTGATTCCTACGAGCAGTACTTC.

The chain joins TRBV6-5 to TRBJ1-2; unclear D gene. The V and J ends lost 7 bases and 8 bases respectively, with 20 bases between them. The germline V gene has CDR1 MNHEY and CDR2 SVGAGI. The CDR3 consists of 14 residues. CDR3 sequence: CASKGYAGLSGYTF. CDR3 coding DNA: TGTGCCAGCAAGGGTTACGCTGGGTTGAGCGGCTACACCTTC.

The rearrangement uses TRBV4-2 and TRBJ2-7; D is ambiguous. This CDR3 contains 13 residues. The ends were cut back, 1 base at V and 3 bases at J, with 7 bases in the middle. The V gene's germline CDR1 is LGHNA and CDR2 YNFKEQ. The CDR3 sequence: CASSQAAGYEQYF. The DNA for the CDR3 is TGTGCCAGCAGCCAAGCGGCAGGCTACGAGCAGTACTTC.

This clonotype was seen a single time. The chain recombines TRBV20-1 with TRBJ2-7, with TRBD2 identical over 8 bases. The CDR3 covers 17 residues. After removal of 0 bases from V and 2 bases from J, the junction contained 12 bases not matched to a gene. From germline, CDR1 is DFQATT and CDR2 SNEGSKA (reference sequence). The CDR3 reads CSARDGLGTSGPYEQYF. The DNA for the CDR3 is TGCAGTGCTAGAGATGGTTTGGGAACTAGCGGACCCTACGAGCAGTACTTC.

This clonotype was detected many times. The V call is TRBV25-1, the J call TRBJ2-1; D gene ambiguous. CDR1 is MGHDK, CDR2 SYGVNS, per germline. This CDR3 spans 10 amino acids. The CDR3 DNA follows: TGTGTCTTCTTATGGAATGAGCAGTTCTTC. Translation: CVFLWNEQFF.

This clonotype has a handful of counts. The chain recombines TRBV7-2 with TRBJ2-2, with TRBD1 as a possible D gene (5 bases). The CDR3 consists of 14 residues. Between the trimmed V and J ends, which lost 8 bases and 0 bases, there was a span of 10 bases. The germline gives CDR1 SGHTA, CDR2 FQGNSA. DNA for the CDR3: TGTGCCAGCCGACAGAACGCGAACACCGGGGAGCTGTTTTTT. Amino acid sequence: CASRQNANTGELFF.

The rearrangement joins TRBV7-3 to TRBJ2-5; D remains ambiguous. The CDR3 consists of 15 residues. The ends were cut back, 0 bases at V and 2 bases at J, with 10 bases in the middle. Per the germline V gene, CDR1 is SGHTA and CDR2 is FQGTGA. CDR3 protein: CASSLTPGRQETQYF. In DNA, the CDR3 is TGTGCCAGCAGCTTAACCCCCGGTAGGCAAGAGACCCAGTACTTC. Drawing the rest from reference TRBV7-3 and TRBJ2-5, the complete variable domain is GAGVSQTPSNKVTEKGKYVELRCDPISGHTALYWYRQSLGQGPEFLIYFQGTGAADDSGLPNDRFFAVRPEGSVSTLKIQRTERGDSAVYLCASSLTPGRQETQYFGPGTRLLVL.

This clonotype has more than one count but fewer than ten. The J gene is TRBJ2-6, the V gene TRBV27; unclear D gene. Trimming took 5 bases from V and 3 from J, leaving 5 bases between them. CDR1 is MNHEY, CDR2 SMNVEV, per germline (reference sequence). This CDR3 comprises 13 residues. CDR3 in amino acids: CASSPNGANVLTF. The CDR3 DNA is TGTGCCAGCAGTCCCAATGGGGCCAACGTCCTGACTTTC.

This clonotype showed up just a few times. The gene calls are TRBV15 and TRBJ1-5; D is ambiguous. V lost 3 bases, J lost 2 bases, and 17 bases lay in between. Germline CDR1 and CDR2: LNHNV and YYDKDF (reference sequence). The CDR3 is made up of 17 amino acids. As DNA, the CDR3 is TGTGCCACCAGCAGCATAGACCGGGCCGGGGGCAATCAGCCCCAGCATTTT. It specifies CATSSIDRAGGNQPQHF.

Many counts were recorded for this clonotype. This rearrangement joins TRBV10-3 to TRBJ2-7; TRBD1 aligns across 7 bases. CDR1 ENHRY and CDR2 SYGVKD come from the germline V gene. The V and J ends lost 0 bases and 1 base, in that order; junction bases with no gene match: 0. The CDR3 contains 14 residues. This CDR3 reads CAISESTGSYEQYF. CDR3 nucleotide sequence: TGTGCCATCAGTGAGTCGACAGGGTCCTACGAGCAGTACTTC.

This clonotype was counted only a few times. V usage is TRBV5-1 and J usage is TRBJ2-7, with D hard to call. This CDR3 spans 13 amino acids. The germline CDR1 and CDR2 sequences are SGHRS and YFSETQ. V lost 0 bases and J 5 bases, leaving 9 bases between the germline ends. CDR3 nucleotides: TGCGCCAGCAGCTTGGCCGTGGTCGACGAGCAGTACTTC. The encoded protein is CASSLAVVDEQYF.